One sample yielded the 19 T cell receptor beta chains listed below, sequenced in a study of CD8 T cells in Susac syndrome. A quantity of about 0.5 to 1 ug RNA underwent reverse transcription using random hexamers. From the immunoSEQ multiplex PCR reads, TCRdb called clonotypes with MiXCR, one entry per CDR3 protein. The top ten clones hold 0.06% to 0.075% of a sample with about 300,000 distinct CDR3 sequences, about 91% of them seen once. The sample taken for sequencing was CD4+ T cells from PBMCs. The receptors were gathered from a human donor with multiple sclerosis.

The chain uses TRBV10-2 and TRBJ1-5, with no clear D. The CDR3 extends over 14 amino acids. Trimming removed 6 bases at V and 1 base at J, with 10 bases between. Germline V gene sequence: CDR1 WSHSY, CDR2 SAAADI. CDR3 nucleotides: TGCGCCAGCAGGGACGGATTGAGCAATCAGCCCCAGCATTTT. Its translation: CASRDGLSNQPQHF.

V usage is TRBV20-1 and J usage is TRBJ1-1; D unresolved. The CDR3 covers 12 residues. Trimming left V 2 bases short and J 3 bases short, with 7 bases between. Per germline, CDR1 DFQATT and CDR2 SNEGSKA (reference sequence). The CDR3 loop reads CSARSGYTEAFF. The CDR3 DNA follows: TGCAGTGCTAGATCCGGGTACACTGAAGCTTTCTTT.

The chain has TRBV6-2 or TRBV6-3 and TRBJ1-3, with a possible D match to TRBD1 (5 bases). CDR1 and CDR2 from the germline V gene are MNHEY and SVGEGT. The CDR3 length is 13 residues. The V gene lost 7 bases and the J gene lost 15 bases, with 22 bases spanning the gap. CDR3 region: CASTVTTRGSQYF. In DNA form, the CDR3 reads TGTGCCAGCACCGTGACAACTCGGGGGAGCCAATATTTT.

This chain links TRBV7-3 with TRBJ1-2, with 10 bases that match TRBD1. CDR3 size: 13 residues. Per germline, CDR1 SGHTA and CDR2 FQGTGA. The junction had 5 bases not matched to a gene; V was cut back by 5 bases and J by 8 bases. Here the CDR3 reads CASSPTGGLGYTF. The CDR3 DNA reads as TGTGCCAGCAGCCCGACAGGGGGCCTAGGCTACACCTTC.

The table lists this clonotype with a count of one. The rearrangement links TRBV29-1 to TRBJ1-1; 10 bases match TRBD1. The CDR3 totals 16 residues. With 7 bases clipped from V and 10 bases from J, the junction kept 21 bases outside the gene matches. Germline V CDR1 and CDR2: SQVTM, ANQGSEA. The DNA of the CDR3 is TGCAGCGCCTCTCGTGGGGGCGGGACAGGGGTTCTGTCAGCTTTCTTT. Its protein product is CSASRGGGTGVLSAFF.

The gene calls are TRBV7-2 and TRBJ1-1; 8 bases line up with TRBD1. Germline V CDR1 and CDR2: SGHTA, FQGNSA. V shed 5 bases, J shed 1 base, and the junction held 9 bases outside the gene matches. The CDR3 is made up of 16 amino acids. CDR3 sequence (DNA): TGTGCCAGCAGCCCCCGGACAGGGTCTCCGAACACTGAAGCTTTCTTT. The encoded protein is CASSPRTGSPNTEAFF.

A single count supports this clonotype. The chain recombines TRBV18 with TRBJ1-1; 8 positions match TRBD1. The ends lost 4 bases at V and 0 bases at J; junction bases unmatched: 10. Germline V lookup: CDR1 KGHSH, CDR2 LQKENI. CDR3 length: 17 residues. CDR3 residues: CASSLQGGKQLNTEAFF. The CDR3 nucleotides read TGTGCCAGCTCACTACAGGGGGGTAAGCAATTGAACACTGAAGCTTTCTTT.

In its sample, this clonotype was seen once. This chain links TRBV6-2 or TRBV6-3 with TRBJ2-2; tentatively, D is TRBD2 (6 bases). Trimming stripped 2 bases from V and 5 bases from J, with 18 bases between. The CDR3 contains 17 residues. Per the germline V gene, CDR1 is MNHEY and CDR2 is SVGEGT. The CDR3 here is CASSYQDLTAGTGELFF. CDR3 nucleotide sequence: TGTGCCAGCAGTTACCAAGATCTAACGGCGGGGACCGGGGAGCTGTTTTTT.

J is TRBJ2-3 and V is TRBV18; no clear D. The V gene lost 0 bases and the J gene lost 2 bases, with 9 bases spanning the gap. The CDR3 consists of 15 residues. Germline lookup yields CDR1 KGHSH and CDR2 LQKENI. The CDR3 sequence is CASSPPTRNTDTQYF. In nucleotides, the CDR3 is TGTGCCAGCTCACCACCGACGAGGAACACAGATACGCAGTATTTT.

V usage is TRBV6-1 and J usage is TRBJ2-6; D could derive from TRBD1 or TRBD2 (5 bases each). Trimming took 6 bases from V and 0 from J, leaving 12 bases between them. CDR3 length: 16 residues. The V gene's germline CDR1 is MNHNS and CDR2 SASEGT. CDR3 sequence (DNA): TGTGCCAGCAGATCGGGACGGAGCTCTGGGGCCAACGTCCTGACTTTC. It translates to CASRSGRSSGANVLTF.

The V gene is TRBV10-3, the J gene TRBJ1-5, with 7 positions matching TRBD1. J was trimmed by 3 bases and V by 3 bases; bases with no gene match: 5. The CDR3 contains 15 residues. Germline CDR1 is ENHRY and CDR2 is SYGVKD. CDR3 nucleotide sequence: TGTGCCATCAGTGAAACAGGGGTTCTCAATCAGCCCCAGCATTTT. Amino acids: CAISETGVLNQPQHF.

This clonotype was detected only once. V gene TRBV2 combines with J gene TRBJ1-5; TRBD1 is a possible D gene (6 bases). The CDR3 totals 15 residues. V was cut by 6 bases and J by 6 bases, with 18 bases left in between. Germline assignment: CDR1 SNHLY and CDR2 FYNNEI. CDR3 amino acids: CASSSLTGQGQPQHF. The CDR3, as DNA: TGTGCCAGCAGCTCCCTAACAGGGCAAGGTCAGCCCCAGCATTTT.

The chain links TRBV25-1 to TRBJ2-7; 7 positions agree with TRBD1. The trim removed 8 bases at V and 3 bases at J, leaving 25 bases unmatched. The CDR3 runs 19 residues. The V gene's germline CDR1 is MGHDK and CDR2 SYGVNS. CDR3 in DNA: TGTGCCAGCGGGCAGGGACAGCAAAAATTAACCTCCTACGACTACGAGCAGTACTTC. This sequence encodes CASGQGQQKLTSYDYEQYF.

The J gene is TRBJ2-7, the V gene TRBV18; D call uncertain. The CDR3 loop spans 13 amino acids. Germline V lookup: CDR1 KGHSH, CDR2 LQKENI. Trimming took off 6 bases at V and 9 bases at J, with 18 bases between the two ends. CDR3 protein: CASSPPNSVGQYF. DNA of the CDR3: TGTGCCAGCTCGCCTCCCAACTCGGTCGGGCAGTACTTC.

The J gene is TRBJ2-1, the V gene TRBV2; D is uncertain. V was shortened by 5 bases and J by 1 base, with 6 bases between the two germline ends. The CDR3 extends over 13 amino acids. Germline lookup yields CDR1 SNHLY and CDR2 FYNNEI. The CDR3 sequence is CASSTRSYNEQFF. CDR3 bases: TGTGCCAGCAGTACTCGTTCCTACAATGAGCAGTTCTTC.

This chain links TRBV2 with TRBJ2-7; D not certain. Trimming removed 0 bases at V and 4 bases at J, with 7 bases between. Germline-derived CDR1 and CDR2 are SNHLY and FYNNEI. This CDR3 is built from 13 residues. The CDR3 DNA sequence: TGTGCCAGCAGTGAAGCGCCCCAGTACGAGCAGTACTTC. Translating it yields CASSEAPQYEQYF.

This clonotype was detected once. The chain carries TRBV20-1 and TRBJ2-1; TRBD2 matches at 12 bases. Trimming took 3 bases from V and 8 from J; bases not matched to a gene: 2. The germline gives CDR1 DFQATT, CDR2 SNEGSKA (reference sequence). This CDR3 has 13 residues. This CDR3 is CSARTSGRDEQFF. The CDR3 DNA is TGCAGTGCTAGGACTAGCGGGAGAGATGAGCAGTTCTTC.

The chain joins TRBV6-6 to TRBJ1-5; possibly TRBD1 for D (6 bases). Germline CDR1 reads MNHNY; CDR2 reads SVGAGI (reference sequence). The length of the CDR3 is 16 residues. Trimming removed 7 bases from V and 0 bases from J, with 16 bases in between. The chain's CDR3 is CASIPGGGNSNQPQHF. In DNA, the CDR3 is TGTGCCAGCATCCCAGGAGGGGGGAATAGCAATCAGCCCCAGCATTTT.

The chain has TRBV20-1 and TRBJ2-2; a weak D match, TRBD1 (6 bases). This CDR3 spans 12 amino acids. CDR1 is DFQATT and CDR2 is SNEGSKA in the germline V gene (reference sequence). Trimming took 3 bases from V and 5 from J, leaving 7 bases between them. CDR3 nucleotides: TGCAGTGCTAGTGGACAGACCGGGGAGCTGTTTTTT. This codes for CSASGQTGELFF.